The present T cell receptor (beta chain) was sequenced within a study of radiotherapy plus CTLA-4 blockade in lung cancer. Study-level background: There were objective responses in 18% of patients, and about 31% had disease control.

This clone is a singleton in its sample. Its specificity is unknown. Ipilimumab CTLA-4 blockade and focal radiation were given to patients with chemo-refractory metastatic non-small-cell lung cancer. V shed 1 base, J shed 3 bases, and the junction held 3 bases outside the gene matches. Germline V gene data show CDR1 as SGHDN and CDR2 as FVKESK. The CDR3 is made up of 15 amino acids. Study-level findings and limits: Early clonal dynamics of blood T cells, together with interferon-beta, were reported as the best response predictor. Radiotherapy was combined with ipilimumab, and tumor-derived TCR clones then expanded in blood.

Profiled with immunoSEQ multiplex PCR; TCRdb holds only in-frame clones, not every one. Of fewer than 65,000 clones in the sample, 80% to 90% are singletons; the top ten hold around 5.1%. This clonotype was obtained from a human donor with non-small cell lung cancer whose response to radiotherapy plus ipilimumab could not be evaluated. The chain uses TRBV14 and TRBJ2-1; 7 nucleotides agree with TRBD2. This sample comprised peripheral blood, obtained from a patient treated with radiotherapy plus ipilimumab. The CDR3 loop is CASSQVGGSYNEQFF. The CDR3, as DNA: TGTGCCAGCAGCCAAGTCGGCGGGAGCTACAATGAGCAGTTCTTC. The full variable domain, in which reference TRBV14 and TRBJ2-1 provide the parts outside the CDR3, is EAGVTQFPSHSVIEKGQTVTLRCDPISGHDNLYWYRRVMGKEIKFLLHFVKESKQDESGMPNNRFLAERTGGTYSTLKVQPAELEDSGVYFCASSQVGGSYNEQFFGPGTRLTVL.